The 10 T cell receptor beta chains given below trace back to one sample, sequenced in a study of metastatic and nonmetastatic thyroid tumors. Not a single patient had been given any form of treatment at any point before undergoing thyroid surgery. TCRdb reprocessed the PCR reads via MiXCR. The sample includes about 25,000 clones, around 20% seen only once; the top ten take 20% to 30%. Sequences were obtained from blood. These receptor sequences come from a male donor with papillary thyroid cancer or a benign thyroid nodule (not recorded which). Some clones in this sample may be carry-over from other donors' samples.

This clone was detected only a few times. Since a much larger clone is just one base distant, this may be a read error. Other DNA sequences of this sample code for an identical CDR3. The chain joins TRBV15 to TRBJ1-2, with D perhaps matching TRBD1 (5 bases). V shed 6 bases and J shed 10 bases, with 27 bases lying between them. The CDR3 sequence is 16 residues long. Germline CDR1 and CDR2: LNHNV and YYDKDF (reference sequence). DNA of the CDR3: TGTGCCACCAGTAGCGGGGGTCCGGGGGTTCTTCTCAACTACACCTTC. It encodes CATSSGGPGVLLNYTF.

This clone showed up many times. V usage is TRBV2 and J usage is TRBJ1-1; 7 bases match TRBD1. Germline V gene lookup returns CDR1 SNHLY and CDR2 FYNNEI. CDR3 size: 15 residues. J gave up 1 base and V 6 bases, and 8 bases lay outside the gene matches. The CDR3 spells CASSEHRTGNTEAFF. The CDR3 DNA is TGTGCCAGCAGCGAGCACCGGACAGGGAACACTGAAGCTTTCTTT.

This clone was found many times. The genes are TRBV7-9 and TRBJ2-3; TRBD2 matches 11 bases. Germline CDR1 is SEHNR and CDR2 is FQNEAQ (reference sequence). This CDR3 comprises 15 residues. V was pared by 8 bases and J by 4 bases, with 8 bases of the junction left unmatched. CDR3 in amino acids: CASLTFSGRADTQYF. CDR3 sequence (DNA): TGTGCCAGCCTCACTTTTAGCGGGAGGGCAGATACGCAGTATTTT.

This clone appeared many times. CDR3 in DNA: TGTGCCAGCAGCTTAGGCGTGGGAGGGTGGGAGACCCAGTACTTC. This translates into CASSLGVGGWETQYF. The rearrangement links TRBV7-6 to TRBJ2-5; 7 positions agree with TRBD2. CDR3 size: 15 residues. V lost 1 base to trimming and J lost 5 bases; unmatched junction nucleotides: 7. Germline CDR1 and CDR2: SGHVS and FNYEAQ.

This clone appeared many times. V gene TRBV27 combines with J gene TRBJ1-2, with D tentatively TRBD1 (5 bases). From germline, CDR1 is MNHEY and CDR2 SMNVEV (reference sequence). The CDR3 is 14 amino acids. Trimming took off 2 bases at V and 0 bases at J, with 7 bases between the two ends. DNA of the CDR3: TGTGCCAGCAGTTTAAGGGGCTCTAACTATGGCTACACCTTC. Translating it yields CASSLRGSNYGYTF.

This clone was recorded many times. The CDR3 loop is CASSLRQGVQETQYF. CDR3 nucleotide sequence: TGTGCCAGCTCCCTCCGGCAGGGGGTTCAAGAGACCCAGTACTTC. The chain is built from TRBV18 and TRBJ2-5, with 7 bases that match TRBD1. J gave up 2 bases and V 6 bases, and 9 bases lay outside the gene matches. Germline V gene lookup returns CDR1 KGHSH and CDR2 LQKENI. The CDR3 sequence is 15 residues long.

As for this clone: The junction departs from germline at one end; a sequencing error may be responsible. This sample includes further DNA sequences coding for the same CDR3. The V call is TRBV4-3, the J call TRBJ2-6; D tentatively fits TRBD1 or TRBD2 (7 bases each). The CDR3 length is 16 residues. In germline, CDR1 is LGHNA, CDR2 YSLEER. The CDR3 spells CASSQEEGAGANVLTF. The DNA for the CDR3 is TGCGCCAGCAGCCAAGAAGAGGGGGCGGGGGCCAACGTCCTTACTTTC.

This clone was observed a single time. The CDR3 region has the DNA TGCAGTGCTAGCTCACTAGCGGGTTCAAGCTCCTACGAGCAGTACTTC. Translating it yields CSASSLAGSSSYEQYF. The J gene is TRBJ2-7, the V gene TRBV20-1; TRBD2 aligns across 9 bases. CDR1 and CDR2 (germline): DFQATT, SNEGSKA (reference sequence). The CDR3 covers 16 residues. The J segment lost 0 bases and the V segment lost 3 bases, leaving 9 bases of the junction unmatched.

The V and J genes are TRBV6-1 and TRBJ2-7; the D gene is possibly TRBD1 (6 bases). CDR3 length: 16 residues. CDR1 and CDR2 from the germline V gene are MNHNS and SASEGT. Trimming took 6 bases from V and 4 from J, leaving 22 bases between them. DNA of the CDR3: TGTGCCAGCAGAATCCGAGACCAGGACAGCTCGTACGAGCAGTACTTC. This gives the protein CASRIRDQDSSYEQYF.

This clone occurred many times. The chain is built from TRBV6-1 and TRBJ1-1, with D maybe TRBD1 (5 bases). The ends were cut back, 7 bases at V and 6 bases at J, with 21 bases in the middle. The CDR3 contains 15 residues. The germline CDR1 and CDR2 sequences are MNHNS and SASEGT. The CDR3 sequence is CASIAGTDFWAEAFF. CDR3 nucleotide sequence: TGTGCCAGCATAGCCGGGACGGACTTTTGGGCTGAAGCTTTCTTT.